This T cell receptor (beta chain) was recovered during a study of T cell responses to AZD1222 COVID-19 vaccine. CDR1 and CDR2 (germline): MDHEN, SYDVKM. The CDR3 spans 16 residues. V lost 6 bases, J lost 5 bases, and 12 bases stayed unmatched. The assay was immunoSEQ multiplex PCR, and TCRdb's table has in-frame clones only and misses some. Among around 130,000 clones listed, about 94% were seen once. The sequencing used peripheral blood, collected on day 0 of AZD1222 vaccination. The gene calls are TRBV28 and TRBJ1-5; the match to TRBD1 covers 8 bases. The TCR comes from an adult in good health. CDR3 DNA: TGTGCCAGCAGCTTAGCCCCCGGGACAGGCGATCAGCCCCAGCATTTT. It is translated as CASSLAPGTGDQPQHF. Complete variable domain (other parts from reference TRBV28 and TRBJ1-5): DVKVTQSSRYLVKRTGEKVFLECVQDMDHENMFWYRQDPGLGLRLIYFSYDVKMKEKGDIPEGYSVSREKKERFSLILESASTNQTSMYLCASSLAPGTGDQPQHFGDGTRLSIL.